The entry below gives a single T cell receptor (beta chain) sequence along with its context. The sample originates from a study of blood T cell repertoires in COVID-19. V lost 2 bases and J lost 0, with 10 bases in between. Germline CDR1 MNHEY, CDR2 SVGEGT. The CDR3 sequence is 15 residues long. Libraries were prepared by immunoSEQ multiplex PCR; TCRdb keeps only in-frame clonotypes and omits some of them. The data hold 110,000 to 150,000 clones, with around 80% observed a single time. The sequence was obtained from a man aged 60 to 75 with active or convalescent COVID-19. The chain recombines TRBV6-2 or TRBV6-3 with TRBJ1-1; a weak D match, TRBD1 (6 bases). The sample consisted of peripheral blood. CDR3 sequence (DNA): TGTGCCAGCAGTTACAAGTGGGGGCTGAACACTGAAGCTTTCTTT. It specifies CASSYKWGLNTEAFF.